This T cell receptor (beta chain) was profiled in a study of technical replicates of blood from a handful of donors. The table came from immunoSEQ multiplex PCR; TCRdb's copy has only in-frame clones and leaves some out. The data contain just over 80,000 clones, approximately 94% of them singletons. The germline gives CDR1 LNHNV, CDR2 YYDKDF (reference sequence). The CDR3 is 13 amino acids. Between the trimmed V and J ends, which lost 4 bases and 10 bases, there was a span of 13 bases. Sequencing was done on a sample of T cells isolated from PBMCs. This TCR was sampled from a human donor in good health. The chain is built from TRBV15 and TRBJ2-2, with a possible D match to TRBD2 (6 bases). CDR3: CATSKDGGMELFF. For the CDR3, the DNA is TGTGCCACCAGCAAAGACGGGGGAATGGAGCTGTTTTTT.